This TCR beta chain was sequenced in a study of beta chain features in type 1 diabetes. Study details: Sorted cell examination encompassed about 110,000,000 cells across all samples.

This clone was detected a few times. Antigen: not known. A CD45RO/CCR7/CD25/CD127/CD95/CD27 panel sorted naive, central memory, regulatory and stem cell-like memory CD4+ cells. Expressed TCRB transcripts were sequenced because the isolated RNA had all been reverse transcribed beforehand. Average reads for naive, central memory and regulatory T cell samples were roughly 3.4 million. Assay used: immunoSEQ multiplex PCR; TCRdb lists only in-frame clones, some missing. The sample lists 500,000 to 700,000 clones, 15% to 18% occurring once. Study outcomes and limitations: Type 1 diabetes patients showed a moderate but significant shortening of TCRB CDR3s in all four CD4+ subsets.

The V end lost 5 bases, the J end lost 1 base, and 15 bases lay between the germline ends. Germline assignment: CDR1 MNHEY and CDR2 SVGAGI. CDR3 length: 15 residues. This clonotype was obtained from a man between 18 and 29 years old in good health. Sequencing was done on a sample of naive CD4+ T cells from blood. The chain carries TRBV6-5 and TRBJ2-7; a possible D gene is TRBD1 (6 bases). This CDR3 is CASSSSGTTSYEQYF. The CDR3 DNA reads as TGTGCCAGCAGTAGCTCCGGGACAACGTCCTACGAGCAGTACTTC.